Reported below is one T cell receptor (beta chain). Antigen: not known. This sample stems from a study of T cell responses to AZD1222 COVID-19 vaccine. Study-wide findings and caveats: Mostly white British, mostly female donors; authors suggested clonal diversity may be underestimated.

The CDR3 runs 13 residues. Germline V gene sequence: CDR1 GTSNPN, CDR2 SVGIG (reference sequence). Trimming shortened V by 3 bases and J by 8 bases, and 11 bases separated the two germline ends. Some clones are missing from TCRdb's copy, which holds only in-frame ones; the method was immunoSEQ multiplex PCR. The table has tens of thousands of clones, about 86% seen once; the top ten hold roughly 6.5%. The TCR comes from an adult in good health. The rearrangement joins TRBV30 to TRBJ1-6; unclear D gene. Specimen: peripheral blood, collected on day 0 of AZD1222 vaccination. In DNA, the CDR3 is TGTGCCTGGAGCGCCGAGGGTTATTCACCCCTCCACTTT. Its translation: CAWSAEGYSPLHF.